Listed here are 19 T cell receptor beta chains from one sample, sequenced in a study of cytomegalovirus exposure and HLA in healthy donors. Vbeta (60) and Jbeta (13) primers were used in the PCR. Here immunoSEQ multiplex PCR was the method, and the copy in TCRdb shows in-frame clones only, minus some. This sample yields 81,000 or so clones, of which more than 55% are seen a single time; around 5.5% belongs to the top ten. The sample consisted of PBMCs. All receptors come from a woman aged 30 to 39 in good health and CMV-seropositive.

Points on this clone: An end of the junction differs from the germline gene, which may be a read error. The chain couples TRBV6-5 to TRBJ1-5; no definite D call. The CDR3 loop spans 14 amino acids. The germline CDR1 and CDR2 sequences are MNHEY and SVGAGI. DNA for the CDR3: TGTGCCAGCAATTACCTGGGAGTCAATCAGCCCCAGCATTTT. This sequence encodes CASNYLGVNQPQHF.

This chain links TRBV27 with TRBJ2-5, with TRBD2 matching 10 bases. V shed 4 bases, J shed 4 bases, and the junction held 6 bases outside the gene matches. The CDR3 spans 15 residues. Germline CDR1 MNHEY, CDR2 SMNVEV (reference sequence). CDR3 DNA: TGTGCCAGCAGTTACAGCGGGGGGGAGTTAGAGACCCAGTACTTC. Amino acid sequence: CASSYSGGELETQYF.

The genes are TRBV7-2 and TRBJ1-5, with a tentative D call TRBD1 (5 bases). This CDR3 is 15 amino acids long. From germline, CDR1 is SGHTA and CDR2 FQGNSA. The V and J ends lost 5 bases and 6 bases respectively, with 17 bases between them. CDR3 DNA sequence: TGTGCCAGCAGCCCAGGTGTTCTGGGGCCTCAGCCCCAGCATTTT. This sequence encodes CASSPGVLGPQPQHF. Full variable domain (missing parts from reference TRBV7-2 and TRBJ1-5): GAGVSQSPSNKVTEKGKDVELRCDPISGHTALYWYRQSLGQGLEFLIYFQGNSAPDKSGLPSDRFSAERTGGSVSTLTIQRTQQEDSAVYLCASSPGVLGPQPQHFGDGTRLSIL.

The chain links TRBV10-3 to TRBJ2-5, with D tentatively TRBD2 (5 bases). The end of the DNA aligns better with TRBJ2-7, so the J call may be wrong. The CDR3 has 12 amino acids. Germline V CDR1 and CDR2: ENHRY, SYGVKD. CDR3 sequence: CATGVIYYEQYF. The CDR3 region has the DNA TGTGCCACCGGGGTGATATACTACGAGCAGTACTTC.

The gene calls are TRBV19 and TRBJ1-1; 9 bases line up with TRBD1. Germline values: CDR1 LNHDA, CDR2 SQIVND (reference sequence). This CDR3 is built from 15 residues. J lost 0 bases, V lost 9 bases, and 8 bases had no gene match. The CDR3 nucleotides read TGTGCCAGCGGGACAGGGAGGCCCTTGAACACTGAAGCTTTCTTT. This gives the protein CASGTGRPLNTEAFF.

The chain combines TRBV19 with TRBJ2-7, with unresolved D. V gave up 4 bases and J gave up 4 bases, with 11 bases separating them. The CDR3 is made up of 13 amino acids. Germline loops: CDR1 LNHDA, CDR2 SQIVND (reference sequence). CDR3: CASSKENSYEQYF. Here the CDR3 DNA reads TGTGCCAGTAGTAAGGAGAACTCGTACGAGCAGTACTTC.

This clone was seen a few times. The V call is TRBV18, the J call TRBJ1-2; TRBD1 aligns across 7 bases. V shed 4 bases, J shed 8 bases, and the junction held 10 bases outside the gene matches. Germline V gene data show CDR1 as KGHSH and CDR2 as LQKENI. The CDR3 is made up of 14 amino acids. The CDR3, as DNA: TGTGCCAGCTCACGAAGAGAGGGGGCCAAAGGCTACACCTTC. It yields the protein CASSRREGAKGYTF.

The rearrangement joins TRBV29-1 to TRBJ1-4, with TRBD1 as a possible D gene (5 bases). V lost 2 bases and J lost 0, with 7 bases in between. Germline loops: CDR1 SQVTM, CDR2 ANQGSEA. The CDR3 has 14 residues. The CDR3 spells CSVEQGATNEKLFF. In nucleotides, the CDR3 is TGCAGCGTTGAACAGGGCGCAACTAATGAAAAACTGTTTTTT.

J is TRBJ1-1 and V is TRBV7-3; no firm D call. Germline assignment: CDR1 SGHTA and CDR2 FQGTGA. The CDR3 covers 13 residues. The V gene lost 4 bases and the J gene lost 1 base, with 7 bases spanning the gap. The CDR3 region has the DNA TGTGCCAGCAGCTCGGCAGGGAACACTGAAGCTTTCTTT. As protein: CASSSAGNTEAFF.

This clone turned up a few times. V and J are TRBV6-4 and TRBJ2-3, with TRBD2 matching over 9 bases. The CDR3 extends over 18 amino acids. In germline, CDR1 is MRHNA, CDR2 SNTAGT. V was clipped by 0 bases and J by 5 bases; unmatched bases: 12. CDR3 DNA: TGTGCCAGCAGTGACTCCCCTTTGCTAGCGGGGATGGGAGATACGCAGTATTTT. Encoded protein: CASSDSPLLAGMGDTQYF.

This chain links TRBV27 with TRBJ1-4, with D possibly matching TRBD1 (5 bases). The CDR3 is 14 amino acids. Germline CDR1 and CDR2: MNHEY and SMNVEV (reference sequence). V was trimmed by 6 bases and J by 8 bases, leaving 16 bases between them. Written as DNA, the CDR3 is TGTGCCAGCAGGTTACGTGGGGCAGGGGAAAAACTGTTTTTT. It specifies CASRLRGAGEKLFF.

The chain uses TRBV5-1 and TRBJ2-1; 8 bases match TRBD2. CDR1 and CDR2 from the germline V gene are SGHRS and YFSETQ. Germline trimming cut 1 base from V and 3 bases from J; bases unmatched to any gene: 6. The CDR3 sequence is 16 residues long. The CDR3 here is CASSLITSGYYNEQFF. Here the CDR3 DNA reads TGCGCCAGCAGCTTGATTACTAGCGGATACTACAATGAGCAGTTCTTC.

This clone was seen a handful of times. The chain couples TRBV5-1 to TRBJ1-6; 9 bases fit TRBD1. This CDR3 region has 14 residues. Trimming cost V 2 bases and J 7 bases; bases outside gene matches: 1. In germline, CDR1 is SGHRS, CDR2 YFSETQ. CDR3 DNA: TGCGCCAGCAGCTTCGGGACAGGGAATTCACCCCTCCACTTT. It encodes CASSFGTGNSPLHF.

The gene calls are TRBV4-1 and TRBJ2-5; 9 nucleotides agree with TRBD1. This CDR3 spans 16 amino acids. With V trimmed by 1 base and J by 4 bases, 7 bases remained unmatched. Germline-derived CDR1 and CDR2 are MGHRA and YSYEKL. DNA of the CDR3: TGCGCCAGCAGCCAAGTGCACAGGGGGCTCGGAGAGACCCAGTACTTC. It codes for CASSQVHRGLGETQYF.

Comment on this clone: An end of the junction does not agree with germline; a read error may underlie this. The rearrangement links TRBV5-8 to TRBJ1-2; D is perhaps TRBD1 (6 bases). The CDR3 sequence is 12 residues long. From germline, CDR1 is SGHTS and CDR2 YDEGEE. The CDR3 is CASSVGQSGYPF. The CDR3 coding sequence is TGTGCCAGCAGCGTCGGACAGAGTGGCTACCCCTTC.

The CDR3 DNA follows: TGCGCCAGCAGCCAATTGACAGGGTCTGGCAAAAACATTCAGTACTTC. Protein sequence: CASSQLTGSGKNIQYF. The chain couples TRBV5-1 to TRBJ2-4, with 7 bases identical to TRBD1. The CDR3 contains 16 residues. CDR1 and CDR2 (germline): SGHRS, YFSETQ. J was trimmed by 3 bases and V by 4 bases; bases with no gene match: 10.

The J gene is TRBJ2-3, the V gene TRBV7-9, with D tentatively TRBD2 (7 bases). CDR1 and CDR2 from the germline V gene are SEHNR and FQNEAQ (reference sequence). The CDR3 consists of 16 residues. The ends were cut back, 7 bases at V and 1 base at J, with 18 bases in the middle. The CDR3 bases are TGTGCCAGCACCTTGGGTGGGGGGGGCGGCACAGATACGCAGTATTTT. Translation gives CASTLGGGGGTDTQYF. Based on the CDR3 plus reference TRBV7-9 and TRBJ2-3, the full variable domain is DTGVSQNPRHKITKRGQNVTFRCDPISEHNRLYWYRQTLGQGPEFLTYFQNEAQLEKSRLLSDRFSAERPKGSFSTLEIQRTEQGDSAMYLCASTLGGGGGTDTQYFGPGTRLTVL.

This chain links TRBV6-5 with TRBJ2-7; 8 positions match TRBD1. Germline lookup yields CDR1 MNHEY and CDR2 SVGAGI. V was pared by 6 bases and J by 5 bases, with 9 bases of the junction left unmatched. The CDR3 sequence is 14 residues long. The DNA of the CDR3 is TGTGCCAGCAGCCGGAACACAGGGGGGAACGAGCAGTACTTC. Encoded protein: CASSRNTGGNEQYF.

V is TRBV7-9 and J is TRBJ2-2, with TRBD2 matching over 7 bases. V was pared by 6 bases and J by 5 bases, with 9 bases of the junction left unmatched. CDR1 is SEHNR and CDR2 is FQNEAQ in the germline V gene (reference sequence). The CDR3 consists of 15 residues. CDR3 nucleotides: TGTGCCAGCAGTCAAGGACTAGTTTCTACCGGGGAGCTGTTTTTT. It specifies CASSQGLVSTGELFF.